What follows are 16 T cell receptor beta chains derived from one specimen sequenced in a study of blood T cell repertoires in COVID-19. This table comes from immunoSEQ multiplex PCR, and its TCRdb copy is limited to in-frame clones, with some not included. Here the sample spans tens of thousands of clones, around four fifths being singletons. Sequenced input: peripheral blood. The receptors stem from a man in his 60s with COVID-19, enrolled during active disease.

The CDR3 DNA reads as TGCGCCAGCAGCTTGGCTAGCGGGTTACTGGATATCCGCACAGATACGCAGTATTTT. Protein: CASSLASGLLDIRTDTQYF. V gene TRBV5-1 combines with J gene TRBJ2-3; 8 positions agree with TRBD2. The CDR3 is made up of 19 amino acids. V shed 0 bases, J shed 1 base, and the junction held 13 bases outside the gene matches. Germline V lookup: CDR1 SGHRS, CDR2 YFSETQ.

The chain recombines TRBV7-8 with TRBJ2-5; 10 nucleotides match TRBD1. After removal of 5 bases from V and 4 bases from J, the junction contained 13 bases not matched to a gene. CDR1 is SGHVS, CDR2 FQNEAQ, per germline. This CDR3 region has 17 residues. CDR3 sequence reads: CASSGSPGQGTSETQYF. The CDR3 DNA is TGTGCCAGCAGCGGAAGCCCGGGACAGGGGACATCAGAGACCCAGTACTTC.

The rearrangement joins TRBV2 to TRBJ2-1, with no clear D. Deletions cut 5 bases from V and 7 bases from J, with 12 bases between. Germline loops: CDR1 SNHLY, CDR2 FYNNEI. The CDR3 length is 13 residues. CDR3 in amino acids: CASSPHSLNEQFF. The CDR3 nucleotides read TGTGCCAGCAGTCCTCACAGCCTAAATGAGCAGTTCTTC.

This chain joins TRBV18 and TRBJ1-2, with 10 nucleotides matching TRBD1. This CDR3 has 15 amino acids. The germline gives CDR1 KGHSH, CDR2 LQKENI. The J segment lost 4 bases and the V segment lost 3 bases, leaving 5 bases of the junction unmatched. CDR3 coding DNA: TGTGCCAGCTCACCGGCGGGACAGGGGTCCTATGGCTACACCTTC. Amino acid sequence: CASSPAGQGSYGYTF. Full variable domain (outside the CDR3, taken from reference TRBV18 and TRBJ1-2): NAGVMQNPRHLVRRRGQEARLRCSPMKGHSHVYWYRQLPEEGLKFMVYLQKENIIDESGMPKERFSAEFPKEGPSILRIQQVVRGDSAAYFCASSPAGQGSYGYTFGSGTRLTVV.

The chain is built from TRBV5-5 and TRBJ1-2, with unresolved D. V lost 2 bases and J lost 4, with 15 bases in between. CDR1 and CDR2 (germline): SGHKS, YYEKEE (reference sequence). The CDR3 spans 15 residues. CDR3 coding DNA: TGTGCCAGCAGCTTCCAGGTTTCCTCTCTCTATGGCTACACCTTC. This encodes CASSFQVSSLYGYTF.

The rearrangement links TRBV6-5 to TRBJ2-1; 10 positions agree with TRBD2. V lost 4 bases to trimming and J lost 11 bases; unmatched junction nucleotides: 11. Germline V lookup: CDR1 MNHEY, CDR2 SVGAGI. The length of the CDR3 is 15 residues. The CDR3 nucleotides read TGTGCCAGCAGTTCCAGCGGGGGGGGACCGACAAAGCAGTTCTTC. It specifies CASSSSGGGPTKQFF.

This clone was observed a handful of times. The gene calls are TRBV27 and TRBJ2-2; 8 nucleotides match TRBD1. Per the germline V gene, CDR1 is MNHEY and CDR2 is SMNVEV (reference sequence). The CDR3 runs to 20 residues. V was pared by 5 bases and J by 2 bases, with 19 bases of the junction left unmatched. The CDR3 loop is CASSTFKASAGGSNTGELFF. The CDR3 DNA is TGTGCCAGCAGTACATTTAAGGCAAGCGCAGGGGGCTCCAACACCGGGGAGCTGTTTTTT.

This chain links TRBV5-1 with TRBJ1-3, with D unresolved. This CDR3 is 15 amino acids long. V was trimmed by 0 bases and J by 1 base, leaving 8 bases between them. The germline V gene encodes CDR1 SGHRS and CDR2 YFSETQ. The CDR3 is CASSLGGQSGNTIYF. The CDR3 DNA reads as TGCGCCAGCAGCTTGGGCGGGCAATCTGGAAACACCATATATTTT.

The J gene is TRBJ1-2, the V gene TRBV4-1; TRBD1 matches at 9 bases. J was trimmed by 1 base and V by 3 bases; bases with no gene match: 3. Germline CDR1 reads MGHRA; CDR2 reads YSYEKL. This CDR3 is built from 15 residues. CDR3 residues: CASSQGQGLNYGYTF. The DNA for the CDR3 is TGCGCCAGCAGCCAGGGACAGGGCCTTAACTATGGCTACACCTTC.

V usage is TRBV3-1 (or the pseudogene TRBV3-2) and J usage is TRBJ2-1, with 9 nucleotides matching TRBD1. The CDR3 is 16 amino acids. With V trimmed by 5 bases and J by 8 bases, 13 bases remained unmatched. The germline CDR1 and CDR2 sequences are LGHDT and YNNKEL (reference sequence). The CDR3 protein is CASSSQLQGASDEQFF. The CDR3 coding sequence is TGTGCCAGCAGCTCCCAGCTACAGGGGGCTAGCGATGAGCAGTTCTTC.

This clone has a count of ten or more. The chain couples TRBV11-3 to TRBJ2-1; no clear D gene. V was pared by 5 bases and J by 2 bases, with 7 bases between. The germline gives CDR1 SGHNT, CDR2 YENEEA. The CDR3 runs to 13 residues. The CDR3 region is CASSLFTYNEQFF. The CDR3 nucleotides are TGTGCCAGCAGCCTCTTTACCTACAATGAGCAGTTCTTC.

V is TRBV18 and J is TRBJ1-5, with D uncertain. In germline, CDR1 is KGHSH, CDR2 LQKENI. The CDR3 runs to 13 residues. V was clipped by 3 bases and J by 8 bases, with 11 bases between them. Here the CDR3 DNA reads TGTGCCAGCTCACCGGAAATTGAGGAGCCCCAGCATTTT. It translates to CASSPEIEEPQHF.

The gene calls are TRBV27 and TRBJ1-1, with 7 bases identical to TRBD1. The junction had 8 bases not matched to a gene; V was cut back by 3 bases and J by 7 bases. Germline V gene sequence: CDR1 MNHEY, CDR2 SMNVEV (reference sequence). The CDR3 sequence is 14 residues long. CDR3 sequence: CASSLYRGDGEAFF. The CDR3 region has the DNA TGTGCCAGCAGTTTGTACAGGGGAGATGGTGAAGCTTTCTTT.

The chain is built from TRBV21-1 and TRBJ2-7; the DNA was not compared with TRBD1, the D call given in the table. TRBV21-1 is given as a pseudogene. The CDR3 totals 14 residues. CDR3 protein: CASSKLGRGYEQYF. DNA of the CDR3: TGTGCCAGCAGCAAATTAGGCAGGGGCTACGAGCAGTACTTC.

The chain links TRBV6-5 to TRBJ2-1, with 7 bases aligning to TRBD1. Germline CDR1 and CDR2: MNHEY and SVGAGI. The ends lost 0 bases at V and 9 bases at J; junction bases unmatched: 8. CDR3 length: 15 amino acids. The CDR3 is CASSYSQQGFGEQFF. The CDR3 DNA sequence: TGTGCCAGCAGTTACTCTCAACAGGGGTTCGGTGAGCAGTTCTTC.

In this sample, this clone turned up a few times. The chain links TRBV30 to TRBJ2-2; D gene uncertain. Germline V gives CDR1 GTSNPN, CDR2 SVGIG (reference sequence). The ends were cut back, 2 bases at V and 5 bases at J, with 6 bases in the middle. This CDR3 has 12 residues. The CDR3 loop reads CAWSTTTGELFF. CDR3 sequence (DNA): TGTGCCTGGAGTACGACTACCGGGGAGCTGTTTTTT.